The entry that follows covers one T cell receptor (beta chain) sequence. This sample is part of a study of blood T cell repertoires in COVID-19. Study background: Donors in the United States, Italy and Spain gave samples during acute or convalescent COVID-19. T cells, B-cell-depleted T cells, or PBMCs supplied cDNA or gDNA.

How the authors handled the data: Nucleated cell number was recorded as an estimate derived from reference gene primer amplification. This table comes from immunoSEQ multiplex PCR, and its TCRdb copy is limited to in-frame clones, with some not included. V, J and clone size reflect that table, while D and trimming were determined from the DNA. The sample yields 200,000 to 250,000 clones, more than 75% seen once. V gave up 1 base and J gave up 8 bases; unmatched junction bases: 10. Germline CDR1 is MNHEY and CDR2 is SMNVEV (reference sequence). This CDR3 comprises 16 residues. The clonotype originates from a woman aged 40 to 50 with acute or convalescent COVID-19. V is TRBV27 and J is TRBJ1-2; TRBD1 aligns across 10 bases. Material: peripheral blood. Here the CDR3 reads CASSLYPTGGAKGYTF. As DNA, the CDR3 is TGTGCCAGCAGTTTATACCCGACAGGGGGCGCGAAAGGCTACACCTTC.